These 31 T cell receptor beta chains were sequenced from one sample in a study of blood T cell repertoires in COVID-19. This table comes from immunoSEQ multiplex PCR, and its TCRdb copy is limited to in-frame clones, with some not included. The table records fewer than 350,000 clones, 90% of them present only once. Source material: PBMCs or T cells enriched from blood (not recorded which). These receptor sequences come from a young woman with acute COVID-19.

The chain has TRBV30 and TRBJ2-7, with 7 bases that match TRBD1. The trim removed 3 bases at V and 6 bases at J, leaving 14 bases unmatched. The CDR3 spans 15 residues. Germline values: CDR1 GTSNPN, CDR2 SVGIG (reference sequence). The CDR3 nucleotides are TGTGCCTGGAGCCGGATCGACAGGGACGACCTCGAGCAGTACTTC. It is translated as CAWSRIDRDDLEQYF.

The chain has TRBV3-1 (or the pseudogene TRBV3-2) and TRBJ1-3; 9 bases line up with TRBD1. The length of the CDR3 is 15 residues. Germline CDR1 and CDR2: LGHDT and YNNKEL (reference sequence). The V gene end was trimmed by 2 bases and the J gene end by 5 bases; junction bases not matched to a gene: 4. The CDR3 region is CASSQYGQGRNTIYF. The CDR3 DNA reads TGTGCCAGCAGCCAATACGGACAGGGGAGAAACACCATATATTTT.

The chain links TRBV27 to TRBJ2-1; 11 bases match TRBD2. CDR1 and CDR2 from the germline V gene are MNHEY and SMNVEV (reference sequence). The CDR3 totals 16 residues. V was clipped by 4 bases and J by 0 bases; unmatched bases: 2. CDR3 residues: CASSSGTSGSYNEQFF. CDR3 DNA sequence: TGTGCCAGCAGTTCAGGGACTAGCGGCTCCTACAATGAGCAGTTCTTC.

V and J are TRBV25-1 and TRBJ1-2, with TRBD1 as a possible D gene (6 bases). The V gene lost 2 bases and the J gene lost 6 bases, with 10 bases spanning the gap. CDR1 MGHDK and CDR2 SYGVNS come from the germline V gene. CDR3 length: 13 residues. The CDR3 nucleotides read TGTGCCAGCAGTGAACAGGGGTCCCATGGCTACACCTTC. This sequence encodes CASSEQGSHGYTF.

The chain recombines TRBV27 with TRBJ1-1; D not resolved. Germline V gene lookup returns CDR1 MNHEY and CDR2 SMNVEV (reference sequence). The CDR3 is made up of 16 amino acids. Trimming took 0 bases from V and 5 from J, leaving 16 bases between them. CDR3 in DNA: TGTGCCAGCAGTTTATCCCCTGCGAGGTTTGGGACTGAAGCTTTCTTT. Its translation: CASSLSPARFGTEAFF.

V is TRBV27 and J is TRBJ2-7; TRBD1 agrees at 7 bases. V lost 6 bases and J lost 0; bases outside the gene matches: 8. The V gene's germline CDR1 is MNHEY and CDR2 SMNVEV (reference sequence). This CDR3 spans 15 amino acids. The CDR3 nucleotides read TGTGCCAGCAGCGACAGGGACAGAGTCTCCTACGAGCAGTACTTC. Translated: CASSDRDRVSYEQYF.

V usage is TRBV30 and J usage is TRBJ2-7; a possible D gene is TRBD1 (6 bases). The V end lost 5 bases, the J end lost 6 bases, and 11 bases lay between the germline ends. CDR1 is GTSNPN, CDR2 SVGIG, per germline (reference sequence). The CDR3 is 11 amino acids. The CDR3 DNA reads as TGTGCCTGGGCCCTAGGGGGCGAGCAGTACTTC. This gives the protein CAWALGGEQYF.

The chain joins TRBV4-1 to TRBJ2-2; 10 bases are a match to TRBD2. The V gene's germline CDR1 is MGHRA and CDR2 YSYEKL. Germline trimming cut 1 base from V and 2 bases from J; bases unmatched to any gene: 4. The CDR3 is 17 residues long. The CDR3 DNA follows: TGCGCCAGCAGCCAAGGCGGACTAGCGGCTAACACCGGGGAGCTGTTTTTT. Its protein product is CASSQGGLAANTGELFF.

J is TRBJ2-1 and V is TRBV13; 9 nucleotides match TRBD2. CDR1 and CDR2 from the germline V gene are PRHDT and FYEKMQ (reference sequence). This CDR3 contains 11 residues. V shed 6 bases and J 10 bases; nucleotides not matched to a gene: 1. CDR3 amino acids: CASSGLAEQFF. The DNA for the CDR3 is TGTGCCAGCAGTGGACTAGCGGAGCAGTTCTTC.

V gene TRBV28 combines with J gene TRBJ1-2; tentatively, D is TRBD1 (6 bases). Germline V gene data show CDR1 as MDHEN and CDR2 as SYDVKM. CDR3 size: 14 residues. Trimming cost V 2 bases and J 3 bases, with 10 bases left between them. CDR3 amino acids: CASSLQGRHYGYTF. In DNA form, the CDR3 reads TGTGCCAGCAGTTTACAGGGGCGCCACTATGGCTACACCTTC.

The chain combines TRBV7-6 with TRBJ2-7; TRBD2 matches 10 bases. With V trimmed by 1 base and J by 1 base, 4 bases remained unmatched. The CDR3 covers 16 residues. Per the germline V gene, CDR1 is SGHVS and CDR2 is FNYEAQ. CDR3 nucleotide sequence: TGTGCCAGCAGCTTAGTGCTAGCGGGAGAATCCTACGAGCAGTACTTC. It translates to CASSLVLAGESYEQYF.

This chain joins TRBV3-1 (or the pseudogene TRBV3-2) and TRBJ1-2; maybe TRBD1 (6 bases). Germline loops: CDR1 LGHDT, CDR2 YNNKEL (reference sequence). The CDR3 extends over 16 amino acids. V lost 2 bases to trimming and J lost 1 base, with 14 bases between them. The chain's CDR3 is CASSQKGEGGNYGYTF. The DNA for the CDR3 is TGTGCCAGCAGCCAAAAGGGGGAGGGGGGTAACTATGGCTACACCTTC.

The chain uses TRBV28 and TRBJ2-1, with TRBD2 identical over 9 bases. This CDR3 has 16 amino acids. Germline V gene sequence: CDR1 MDHEN, CDR2 SYDVKM. The V gene end was trimmed by 1 base and the J gene end by 4 bases; junction bases not matched to a gene: 5. The CDR3 coding sequence is TGTGCCAGCAGTTTATCCCCTAGCGGGATATACAATGAGCAGTTCTTC. It translates to CASSLSPSGIYNEQFF. Combining the CDR3 with reference TRBV28 and TRBJ2-1 gives the whole variable domain DVKVTQSSRYLVKRTGEKVFLECVQDMDHENMFWYRQDPGLGLRLIYFSYDVKMKEKGDIPEGYSVSREKKERFSLILESASTNQTSMYLCASSLSPSGIYNEQFFGPGTRLTVL.

The chain combines TRBV7-2 with TRBJ2-7; TRBD2 matches at 11 bases. This CDR3 region has 18 residues. Trimming took 0 bases from V and 4 from J; bases not matched to a gene: 11. Germline V gives CDR1 SGHTA, CDR2 FQGNSA. The CDR3 sequence: CASSLAGTSGIMGYEQYF. In nucleotides, the CDR3 is TGTGCCAGCAGCTTAGCCGGGACTAGCGGAATCATGGGGTACGAGCAGTACTTC.

The rearrangement links TRBV15 to TRBJ2-1; 9 positions match TRBD2. CDR3 length: 14 residues. After removal of 5 bases from V and 8 bases from J, the junction contained 7 bases not matched to a gene. Germline CDR1 is LNHNV and CDR2 is YYDKDF (reference sequence). The DNA of the CDR3 is TGTGCCACCAGCGTAGCGGGAGTATTGGATGAGCAGTTCTTC. Protein: CATSVAGVLDEQFF.

The J gene is TRBJ2-7, the V gene TRBV15, with 13 bases that match TRBD2. Germline V lookup: CDR1 LNHNV, CDR2 YYDKDF (reference sequence). The V and J ends lost 3 bases and 6 bases, in that order; junction bases with no gene match: 5. The CDR3 is made up of 15 amino acids. CDR3 sequence reads: CATSSGLAGVSEQYF. CDR3 sequence (DNA): TGTGCCACCAGCAGCGGACTAGCGGGAGTATCCGAGCAGTACTTC.

The gene calls are TRBV6-2 or TRBV6-3 and TRBJ2-1; D remains ambiguous. V lost 1 base to trimming and J lost 4 bases, with 14 bases between them. Germline CDR1 reads MNHEY; CDR2 reads SVGEGT. The CDR3 is 16 residues long. The CDR3 nucleotides are TGTGCCAGCAGTTACTACCGTAACCCACAGTACAATGAGCAGTTCTTC. Amino acids: CASSYYRNPQYNEQFF.

This clone was seen just once. The J gene is TRBJ2-2, the V gene TRBV19; D may be TRBD2 (5 bases). The V end lost 2 bases, the J end lost 7 bases, and 11 bases lay between the germline ends. This CDR3 is 14 amino acids long. Germline values: CDR1 LNHDA, CDR2 SQIVND (reference sequence). CDR3 in amino acids: CASSILREGGELFF. CDR3 in DNA: TGTGCCAGTAGTATATTGAGGGAAGGCGGGGAGCTGTTTTTT.

The chain has TRBV18 and TRBJ1-2, with D uncertain. V was trimmed by 3 bases and J by 8 bases, leaving 13 bases between them. The CDR3 extends over 13 amino acids. CDR1 and CDR2 (germline): KGHSH, LQKENI. CDR3 loop: CASSPGGITGYTF. The CDR3 bases are TGTGCCAGCTCACCGGGCGGGATTACGGGCTACACCTTC.

The chain couples TRBV3-1 (or the pseudogene TRBV3-2) to TRBJ2-1, with D tentatively TRBD1 (6 bases). This CDR3 is 13 amino acids long. CDR1 LGHDT and CDR2 YNNKEL come from the germline V gene (reference sequence). V shed 5 bases and J shed 9 bases, with 14 bases lying between them. CDR3 in DNA: TGTGCCAGCAGCACACAGGGCTTGGGTGAGCAGTTCTTC. Protein: CASSTQGLGEQFF.

This rearrangement joins TRBV7-2 to TRBJ2-7; 9 positions match TRBD2. The trim removed 5 bases at V and 2 bases at J, leaving 4 bases unmatched. The CDR3 runs to 14 residues. CDR1 is SGHTA and CDR2 is FQGNSA in the germline V gene. The CDR3 sequence is CASSKTSGPYEQYF. CDR3 coding DNA: TGTGCCAGCAGCAAGACTAGCGGCCCCTACGAGCAGTACTTC.

The genes are TRBV10-3 and TRBJ1-3; D is possibly TRBD1 (6 bases). The ends were cut back, 6 bases at V and 2 bases at J, with 11 bases in the middle. The CDR3 is 14 amino acids. Germline V gives CDR1 ENHRY, CDR2 SYGVKD. CDR3: CAIRQGIAGNTIYF. CDR3 in DNA: TGTGCCATCAGACAGGGTATAGCTGGAAACACCATATATTTT.

The chain uses TRBV11-2 and TRBJ1-2; D gene ambiguous. Between the trimmed V and J ends, which lost 5 bases and 0 bases, there was a span of 16 bases. CDR1 SGHAT and CDR2 FQNNGV come from the germline V gene. The CDR3 extends over 16 amino acids. CDR3 coding DNA: TGTGCCAGCAGCCCAGGAAGCGGGGATCCTAACTATGGCTACACCTTC. The encoded protein is CASSPGSGDPNYGYTF. The full variable domain, completed using reference TRBV11-2 and TRBJ1-2, is EAGVAQSPRYKIIEKRQSVAFWCNPISGHATLYWYQQILGQGPKLLIQFQNNGVVDDSQLPKDRFSAERLKGVDSTLKIQPAKLEDSAVYLCASSPGSGDPNYGYTFGSGTRLTVV.

The chain employs TRBV5-6 and TRBJ2-7; unclear D gene. The CDR3 totals 14 residues. The germline V gene encodes CDR1 SGHDT and CDR2 YYEEEE. Trimming cost V 3 bases and J 0 bases, with 10 bases left between them. CDR3 protein: CASSSPVYSYEQYF. The CDR3 nucleotides read TGTGCCAGCAGCTCCCCGGTCTACTCCTACGAGCAGTACTTC.

The chain couples TRBV28 to TRBJ2-3; 8 bases fit TRBD2. The V and J ends lost 2 bases and 0 bases, in that order; junction bases with no gene match: 4. The CDR3 covers 16 residues. Germline V gives CDR1 MDHEN, CDR2 SYDVKM. As DNA, the CDR3 is TGTGCCAGCAGTTTAAGCCCTAGCGGGAGCACAGATACGCAGTATTTT. It specifies CASSLSPSGSTDTQYF.

The gene calls are TRBV4-1 and TRBJ2-7, with 7 bases identical to TRBD2. V shed 1 base, J shed 3 bases, and the junction held 12 bases outside the gene matches. Germline V lookup: CDR1 MGHRA, CDR2 YSYEKL. The CDR3 loop spans 17 amino acids. The CDR3 sequence: CASSQGLAEVPFYEQYF. The CDR3 bases are TGCGCCAGCAGCCAAGGGCTAGCGGAGGTCCCCTTCTACGAGCAGTACTTC.

This chain connects TRBV10-1 to TRBJ1-2; tentative D call: TRBD1 (6 bases). Looked up from germline, CDR1 is WNHNN and CDR2 is SYGVQD (reference sequence). The CDR3 is made up of 16 amino acids. Trimming shortened V by 7 bases and J by 1 base, and 19 bases separated the two germline ends. The chain's CDR3 is CASILPQGAVNYGYTF. The DNA for the CDR3 is TGCGCCAGCATCCTACCACAGGGAGCTGTTAACTATGGCTACACCTTC.

The chain is built from TRBV30 and TRBJ2-7, with D possibly TRBD1 on 6 matching bases. Trimming removed 5 bases at V and 0 bases at J, with 11 bases between. Germline CDR1 reads GTSNPN; CDR2 reads SVGIG (reference sequence). CDR3 size: 13 residues. The CDR3 DNA follows: TGTGCCTGGGGTCAGGGGAGCTCCTACGAGCAGTACTTC. Its translation is CAWGQGSSYEQYF.

The J gene is TRBJ1-5, the V gene TRBV23-1; D is uncertain. TRBV23-1 is an ORF for which the function is uncertain. The CDR3 contains 15 residues. The ends were cut back, 5 bases at V and 0 bases at J, with 11 bases in the middle. The chain's CDR3 is CASSIERYSNQPQHF. CDR3 sequence (DNA): TGCGCCAGCAGTATAGAGAGATATAGCAATCAGCCCCAGCATTTT.

The chain links TRBV24-1 to TRBJ2-5, with no clear D. The CDR3 runs to 12 residues. The V end lost 8 bases, the J end lost 3 bases, and 9 bases lay between the germline ends. Germline V gene sequence: CDR1 KGHDR, CDR2 SFDVKD. The CDR3 loop is CATKFGKETQYF. The CDR3 DNA follows: TGTGCCACCAAGTTCGGTAAAGAGACCCAGTACTTC.

CDR3: CACDPQGNEKLFF. In nucleotides, the CDR3 is TGTGCCTGCGACCCCCAGGGTAATGAAAAACTGTTTTTT. The chain carries TRBV30 and TRBJ1-4; tentatively, D is TRBD1 (5 bases). The CDR3 sequence is 13 residues long. From germline, CDR1 is GTSNPN and CDR2 SVGIG (reference sequence). V was shortened by 6 bases and J by 4 bases, with 12 bases between the two germline ends.